These 26 T cell receptor beta chains were all obtained from the same sample, sequenced in a study of cytomegalovirus exposure and HLA in healthy donors. Use of 60 Vbeta and 13 Jbeta primers characterized the PCR. TCRdb's copy holds only in-frame clones and misses some; the assay was immunoSEQ multiplex PCR. This sample has around 150,000 clones; approximately 71% occur once, and the top ten carry over 2%. Sequencing input: PBMCs. The receptor set was obtained from a man aged 25 to 40 in good health and CMV-seronegative.

DNA for the CDR3: TGTGCCAGCAGTTCGTACCCGACCCAAGGGAGAGGCGAGCAGTACTTC. Translating gives CASSSYPTQGRGEQYF. The chain is built from TRBV6-5 and TRBJ2-7; a possible D gene is TRBD2 (5 bases). The CDR3 has 16 residues. CDR1 and CDR2 from the germline V gene are MNHEY and SVGAGI. Trimming removed 4 bases from V and 6 bases from J, with 22 bases in between.

The V call is TRBV19, the J call TRBJ2-3; 8 nucleotides match TRBD2. Losses at the gene ends were 3 bases for V and 6 bases for J; bases not matched to a gene: 11. This CDR3 is built from 16 residues. Germline CDR1 LNHDA, CDR2 SQIVND (reference sequence). CDR3: CASSILTGTSTDTQYF. In DNA, the CDR3 is TGTGCCAGTAGTATCCTGACCGGGACTAGTACCGATACGCAGTATTTT.

This chain connects TRBV30 to TRBJ2-5, with D possibly being TRBD1 (6 bases). Trimming removed 8 bases from V and 4 bases from J, with 20 bases in between. Germline CDR1 and CDR2: GTSNPN and SVGIG (reference sequence). The CDR3 extends over 14 amino acids. The CDR3 reads CAGSSGAAGETQYF. Here the CDR3 DNA reads TGTGCCGGATCTTCAGGGGCCGCGGGAGAGACCCAGTACTTC.

The chain has TRBV10-2 and TRBJ2-3; 7 positions match TRBD2. V gave up 3 bases and J gave up 4 bases; unmatched junction bases: 7. The length of the CDR3 is 15 residues. CDR1 and CDR2 (germline): WSHSY, SAAADI. In DNA, the CDR3 is TGCGCCAGCAGTGAAGGCAGGGAGGGACCAGATACGCAGTATTTT. Its protein product is CASSEGREGPDTQYF.

The V and J genes are TRBV5-1 and TRBJ2-5, with 11 nucleotides matching TRBD2. CDR3 length equals 16 residues. J lost 1 base, V lost 4 bases, and 6 bases had no gene match. Germline-derived CDR1 and CDR2 are SGHRS and YFSETQ. CDR3 sequence: CASSQGLAAIQETQYF. Written as DNA, the CDR3 is TGCGCCAGCAGCCAGGGACTAGCGGCGATCCAAGAGACCCAGTACTTC.

The genes are TRBV5-1 and TRBJ2-5; a possible D gene is TRBD2 (5 bases). Trimming shortened V by 5 bases and J by 3 bases, and 14 bases separated the two germline ends. Per the germline V gene, CDR1 is SGHRS and CDR2 is YFSETQ. This CDR3 is 14 amino acids long. The CDR3 protein is CASRNASGEETQYF. The DNA of the CDR3 is TGCGCCAGCAGGAACGCAAGCGGAGAAGAGACCCAGTACTTC.

CDR3 sequence (DNA): TGTGCAAGTCGCTTAGCAGGGGACAGGGGATGGAACACTGAAGCTTTCTTT. Amino acid sequence: CASRLAGDRGWNTEAFF. This chain uses TRBV12-2 with TRBJ1-1; the tabulated D call, TRBD1, remains unverified against the DNA. TRBV12-2 is recorded as a pseudogene. The CDR3 loop spans 17 amino acids.

The chain couples TRBV7-2 to TRBJ2-7, with 7 bases that match TRBD2. The CDR3 extends over 14 amino acids. Germline CDR1 is SGHTA and CDR2 is FQGNSA. V dropped 1 base and J dropped 7; count of bases not matched to a gene: 7. The CDR3 DNA reads TGTGCCAGCAGCTTAGGCGGGAGATCGGGTGAGCAGTACTTC. It yields the protein CASSLGGRSGEQYF.

This clone appeared a single time. This chain links TRBV27 with TRBJ2-2; D is perhaps TRBD1 (6 bases). CDR1 and CDR2 from the germline V gene are MNHEY and SMNVEV (reference sequence). Trimming took 6 bases from V and 1 from J, leaving 21 bases between them. The CDR3 has 18 amino acids. The CDR3 DNA follows: TGTGCCAGCAGAAACTACCGGCTGACAGGCAGGAACACCGGGGAGCTGTTTTTT. Translating gives CASRNYRLTGRNTGELFF.

This chain joins TRBV4-1 and TRBJ1-4, with 8 bases matching TRBD1. The CDR3 is made up of 17 amino acids. Losses at the gene ends were 2 bases for V and 5 bases for J; bases not matched to a gene: 10. The germline V gene encodes CDR1 MGHRA and CDR2 YSYEKL. The CDR3 spells CASSQTRPDRANEKLFF. CDR3 coding DNA: TGCGCCAGCAGCCAAACCCGCCCGGACAGGGCCAATGAAAAACTGTTTTTT.

This rearrangement joins TRBV13 to TRBJ2-3; a weak D match, TRBD1 (5 bases). Germline assignment: CDR1 PRHDT and CDR2 FYEKMQ (reference sequence). V lost 1 base to trimming and J lost 5 bases, with 10 bases between them. This CDR3 comprises 14 residues. As DNA, the CDR3 is TGTGCCAGCAGCTTAGAGTCAGGGATAGATACGCAGTATTTT. Protein: CASSLESGIDTQYF.

This clone has just one count. The V call is TRBV7-6, the J call TRBJ2-2, with D perhaps TRBD2 (5 bases). The CDR3 is 15 amino acids. The germline gives CDR1 SGHVS, CDR2 FNYEAQ. The V and J ends lost 1 base and 2 bases respectively, with 8 bases between them. The CDR3 bases are TGTGCCAGCAGCTTAGGGACGGGAAACACCGGGGAGCTGTTTTTT. This gives the protein CASSLGTGNTGELFF.

The chain is built from TRBV27 and TRBJ1-1, with D perhaps matching TRBD1 (5 bases). Germline loops: CDR1 MNHEY, CDR2 SMNVEV (reference sequence). The CDR3 has 14 amino acids. The ends were cut back, 3 bases at V and 5 bases at J, with 13 bases in the middle. CDR3 residues: CASSFSGAGTEAFF. As DNA, the CDR3 is TGTGCCAGCAGTTTCAGCGGGGCGGGTACTGAAGCTTTCTTT.

The chain couples TRBV9 to TRBJ2-7; 9 nucleotides match TRBD1. J lost 7 bases, V lost 4 bases, and 3 bases had no gene match. CDR1 and CDR2 (germline): SGDLS, YYNGEE. The CDR3 is 12 residues long. The CDR3: CASSFGTGEQYF. The CDR3 bases are TGTGCCAGCAGCTTCGGGACAGGGGAGCAGTACTTC.

This chain joins TRBV19 and TRBJ2-7, with TRBD2 identical over 9 bases. Germline V gene sequence: CDR1 LNHDA, CDR2 SQIVND (reference sequence). The CDR3 is made up of 14 amino acids. V was pared by 9 bases and J by 5 bases, with 11 bases of the junction left unmatched. CDR3 amino acids: CARTKAGGPHEQYF. As DNA, the CDR3 is TGTGCCAGGACAAAAGCGGGAGGTCCCCACGAGCAGTACTTC.

CDR3 nucleotides: TGTGCCAGTAGTATAGCCTACGGGAGCTCCTACGAGCAGTACTTC. Protein product: CASSIAYGSSYEQYF. This chain links TRBV19 with TRBJ2-7, with D perhaps matching TRBD2 (6 bases). Germline CDR1 and CDR2: LNHDA and SQIVND (reference sequence). The V end lost 1 base, the J end lost 0 bases, and 10 bases lay between the germline ends. The CDR3 is made up of 15 amino acids. Full variable domain (missing parts from reference TRBV19 and TRBJ2-7): DGGITQSPKYLFRKEGQNVTLSCEQNLNHDAMYWYRQDPGQGLRLIYYSQIVNDFQKGDIAEGYSVSREKKESFPLTVTSAQKNPTAFYLCASSIAYGSSYEQYFGPGTRLTVT.

This clone was observed a few times. This CDR3 reads CASGWIEGAGELFF. As DNA, the CDR3 is TGCGCCAGCGGGTGGATTGAGGGGGCCGGGGAGCTGTTTTTT. The rearrangement uses TRBV5-1 and TRBJ2-2; TRBD1 might be the D (6 bases). This CDR3 spans 14 amino acids. The germline V gene has CDR1 SGHRS and CDR2 YFSETQ. The ends were cut back, 7 bases at V and 6 bases at J, with 16 bases in the middle.

This clone was observed a few times. CDR3 amino acids: CASSEAGQGVSTGELFF. The CDR3 nucleotides are TGTGCCAGCAGTGAAGCGGGGCAGGGGGTCTCCACCGGGGAGCTGTTTTTT. The chain couples TRBV6-1 to TRBJ2-2, with TRBD1 matching 7 bases. Germline trimming cut 0 bases from V and 4 bases from J; bases unmatched to any gene: 8. This CDR3 is built from 17 residues. Germline CDR1 is MNHNS and CDR2 is SASEGT.

This chain joins TRBV27 and TRBJ2-2; 9 bases agree with TRBD1. Per germline, CDR1 MNHEY and CDR2 SMNVEV (reference sequence). V lost 1 base to trimming and J lost 1 base; unmatched junction nucleotides: 1. The CDR3 runs to 16 residues. The CDR3 DNA is TGTGCCAGCAGTTTATTGGGACAGGGGAACACCGGGGAGCTGTTTTTT. Its protein is CASSLLGQGNTGELFF.

The V call is TRBV6-5, the J call TRBJ2-2; 9 positions match TRBD2. V dropped 6 bases and J dropped 7; count of bases not matched to a gene: 9. Per the germline V gene, CDR1 is MNHEY and CDR2 is SVGAGI. This CDR3 has 15 amino acids. CDR3 bases: TGTGCCAGCAGGACGGTGACTAGCGGCAACGGGGAGCTGTTTTTT. It codes for CASRTVTSGNGELFF.

The rearrangement joins TRBV7-2 to TRBJ2-5; D possibly corresponds to TRBD1 (5 bases). The V gene's germline CDR1 is SGHTA and CDR2 FQGNSA. This CDR3 has 15 residues. V was shortened by 6 bases and J by 1 base, with 15 bases between the two germline ends. The CDR3 DNA follows: TGTGCCAGCAGACCCGATGTAGGGGCCCAAGAGACCCAGTACTTC. As protein: CASRPDVGAQETQYF. Full variable domain (remainder filled in from reference TRBV7-2 and TRBJ2-5): GAGVSQSPSNKVTEKGKDVELRCDPISGHTALYWYRQSLGQGLEFLIYFQGNSAPDKSGLPSDRFSAERTGGSVSTLTIQRTQQEDSAVYLCASRPDVGAQETQYFGPGTRLLVL.

A few counts support this clone. The chain is built from TRBV5-1 and TRBJ2-7; 7 bases match TRBD2. Germline assignment: CDR1 SGHRS and CDR2 YFSETQ. The CDR3 is 14 amino acids. V dropped 6 bases and J dropped 0; count of bases not matched to a gene: 6. The CDR3: CASKLSSGSYEQYF. CDR3 in DNA: TGCGCCAGCAAACTCTCTAGCGGCTCCTACGAGCAGTACTTC.

The chain uses TRBV7-9 and TRBJ1-4; D is ambiguous. The germline V gene encodes CDR1 SEHNR and CDR2 FQNEAQ (reference sequence). CDR3 size: 15 residues. V dropped 3 bases and J dropped 2 bases, with 10 bases sitting between them. The CDR3 sequence: CASSFRGPTNEKLFF. The CDR3 DNA sequence: TGTGCCAGCAGCTTCCGAGGGCCCACTAATGAAAAACTGTTTTTT. The full variable domain, rest sourced from reference TRBV7-9 and TRBJ1-4, is DTGVSQNPRHKITKRGQNVTFRCDPISEHNRLYWYRQTLGQGPEFLTYFQNEAQLEKSRLLSDRFSAERPKGSFSTLEIQRTEQGDSAMYLCASSFRGPTNEKLFFGSGTQLSVL.

This rearrangement joins TRBV4-1 to TRBJ1-2, with TRBD1 as a possible D gene (5 bases). CDR3 length: 15 residues. The ends were cut back, 1 base at V and 7 bases at J, with 16 bases in the middle. Germline assignment: CDR1 MGHRA and CDR2 YSYEKL. In nucleotides, the CDR3 is TGCGCCAGCAGCCAAGTGGGTACCACCGGGGGTGGCTACACCTTC. Protein product: CASSQVGTTGGGYTF.

J is TRBJ1-2 and V is TRBV15; maybe TRBD1 (6 bases). This CDR3 has 12 amino acids. Looked up from germline, CDR1 is LNHNV and CDR2 is YYDKDF (reference sequence). V lost 0 bases to trimming and J lost 10 bases, with 9 bases between them. The CDR3 reads CATSRDHRDYTF. CDR3 nucleotides: TGTGCCACCAGCAGAGATCACAGGGACTACACCTTC.

Only a few counts were recorded for this clone. The chain employs TRBV6-5 and TRBJ1-3, with D perhaps TRBD1 (6 bases). Germline values: CDR1 MNHEY, CDR2 SVGAGI. V dropped 7 bases and J dropped 2 bases, with 15 bases sitting between them. There are 15 residues in the CDR3. CDR3 in amino acids: CASTPGGTPGNTIYF. As DNA, the CDR3 is TGTGCCAGCACACCCGGGGGGACACCTGGAAACACCATATATTTT.